Each of the 23 T cell receptor beta chains below was sequenced from the same sample in a study of identical twins. Each CDR3 protein gets one entry after TCRdb re-called the 5' RACE reads with MiXCR. The repertoire has around 240,000 distinct CDR3 sequences, around 7% of them found once; the top ten carry 3.5% to 4%. A further study also used this sample, focusing on yellow fever vaccine responses in identical twins.

Material for sequencing was memory (CD45RO+) T cells sorted from blood. The receptor set was obtained from a woman between 18 and 30 years old in good health.

This clonotype showed up many times. This chain uses TRBV24-1 with TRBJ1-1, with D tentatively TRBD1 (6 bases). Germline loops: CDR1 KGHDR, CDR2 SFDVKD. Trimming pared 4 bases from V and 8 bases from J, leaving 7 bases between. CDR3 length: 11 amino acids. This chain's CDR3 is CATSDRGEAFF. Written as DNA, the CDR3 is TGTGCCACCAGTGACAGGGGCGAAGCTTTCTTT.

This clonotype was picked up many times. The rearrangement links TRBV29-1 to TRBJ2-7, with D possibly called TRBD1 or TRBD2 (5 bases each). Germline V lookup: CDR1 SQVTM, CDR2 ANQGSEA. Deletions cut 4 bases from V and 5 bases from J, with 12 bases between. The length of the CDR3 is 12 residues. The CDR3 here is CSVGGTIDEQYF. Here the CDR3 DNA reads TGCAGCGTTGGGGGGACGATCGACGAGCAGTACTTC.

This clonotype was counted only a few times. The chain combines TRBV2 with TRBJ2-7; the D gene is possibly TRBD1 (5 bases). Per germline, CDR1 SNHLY and CDR2 FYNNEI. Trimming pared 2 bases from V and 3 bases from J, leaving 14 bases between. The CDR3 extends over 15 amino acids. CDR3 bases: TGTGCCAGCAGTGAACAGGGTCCAGGCGGCTACGAGCAGTACTTC. It is translated as CASSEQGPGGYEQYF.

This clonotype appeared many times. The V call is TRBV5-1, the J call TRBJ2-1; D gene unclear. Germline CDR1 is SGHRS and CDR2 is YFSETQ. This CDR3 has 14 amino acids. V was shortened by 6 bases and J by 2 bases, with 12 bases between the two germline ends. CDR3 bases: TGCGCCAGCATCGCAGGTCCACCCTACAATGAGCAGTTCTTC. The encoded protein is CASIAGPPYNEQFF.

The V and J genes are TRBV18 and TRBJ1-2; D might be TRBD1 (5 bases). Germline CDR1 and CDR2: KGHSH and LQKENI. V lost 2 bases and J lost 5, with 9 bases in between. CDR3 size: 13 residues. This chain's CDR3 is CASSPSEGYGYTF. In DNA, the CDR3 is TGTGCCAGCTCACCATCGGAGGGGTATGGCTACACCTTC.

V usage is TRBV5-1 and J usage is TRBJ2-6; a possible D gene is TRBD1 (6 bases). CDR1 and CDR2 (germline): SGHRS, YFSETQ. V was cut by 2 bases and J by 4 bases, with 16 bases left in between. CDR3 length: 17 residues. Here the CDR3 reads CASSLSAGVSGANVLTF. In DNA, the CDR3 is TGCGCCAGCAGCTTAAGCGCAGGGGTCTCCGGGGCCAACGTCCTGACTTTC.

Many counts were recorded for this clonotype. The chain recombines TRBV27 with TRBJ2-7, with 14 bases that match TRBD2. V shed 2 bases, J shed 2 bases, and the junction held 8 bases outside the gene matches. The length of the CDR3 is 18 residues. CDR1 and CDR2 from the germline V gene are MNHEY and SMNVEV (reference sequence). The CDR3 DNA reads as TGTGCCAGCAGTTTAAGGGGACTAGCGGGAGACCCCCCCTACGAGCAGTACTTC. This encodes CASSLRGLAGDPPYEQYF.

The chain joins TRBV20-1 to TRBJ2-7; D perhaps matches TRBD2 (6 bases). V lost 6 bases and J lost 2, with 23 bases in between. The CDR3 consists of 16 residues. Per the germline V gene, CDR1 is DFQATT and CDR2 is SNEGSKA (reference sequence). This chain's CDR3 is CSARGFVGTEAYEQYF. The CDR3 DNA reads as TGCAGTGCGCGGGGATTTGTGGGCACCGAGGCCTACGAGCAGTACTTC.

This rearrangement joins TRBV9 to TRBJ2-7; D possibly corresponds to TRBD2 (7 bases). The CDR3 contains 20 residues. Germline V gene sequence: CDR1 SGDLS, CDR2 YYNGEE. V lost 0 bases and J lost 1, with 26 bases in between. The CDR3 here is CASSVAPGGGSRPLSYEQYF. The DNA of the CDR3 is TGTGCCAGCAGCGTAGCCCCGGGGGGCGGGAGTCGTCCGTTATCCTACGAGCAGTACTTC.

V gene TRBV14 combines with J gene TRBJ2-1; D gene uncertain. The CDR3 is made up of 15 amino acids. Germline-derived CDR1 and CDR2 are SGHDN and FVKESK. Trimming stripped 3 bases from V and 0 bases from J, with 9 bases between. In DNA form, the CDR3 reads TGTGCCAGCAGCCACGAGAGTAGCTCCTACAATGAGCAGTTCTTC. Translating gives CASSHESSSYNEQFF.

The V and J genes are TRBV21-1 and TRBJ1-2. TRBV21-1 is termed a pseudogene. This CDR3 has 16 amino acids. CDR3 DNA: TGTGCCAGCAGCAACCAAAGCAGAGGCGGGACGGAAGGCTACACCTTC. Its translation is CASSNQSRGGTEGYTF.

This chain uses TRBV14 with TRBJ2-5; 7 nucleotides line up with TRBD1. V shed 2 bases, J shed 10 bases, and the junction held 4 bases outside the gene matches. The CDR3 spans 12 residues. Germline lookup yields CDR1 SGHDN and CDR2 FVKESK. CDR3 sequence reads: CASSQPTGDQYF. CDR3 bases: TGTGCCAGCAGCCAACCCACAGGGGACCAGTACTTC.

This clonotype was detected many times. The rearrangement links TRBV7-8 to TRBJ1-1; D possibly corresponds to TRBD1 (5 bases). The CDR3 runs 14 residues. Germline V gives CDR1 SGHVS, CDR2 FQNEAQ. The V end lost 1 base, the J end lost 4 bases, and 10 bases lay between the germline ends. The CDR3 DNA follows: TGTGCCAGCAGCTTAGGTGGGGGGACCACTGAAGCTTTCTTT. This gives the protein CASSLGGGTTEAFF.

The sample holds many counts of this clonotype. The J gene is TRBJ2-3, the V gene TRBV20-1, with D uncertain. This CDR3 is 16 amino acids long. V gave up 5 bases and J gave up 0 bases, with 18 bases separating them. The V gene's germline CDR1 is DFQATT and CDR2 SNEGSKA (reference sequence). CDR3 nucleotides: TGCAGTGCTCCGACGATTTCAGTAGCTAGCACAGATACGCAGTATTTT. This codes for CSAPTISVASTDTQYF.

This clonotype was observed many times. This sequence joins TRBV3-1 and TRBJ2-7; D is undetermined. V was pared by 3 bases and J by 7 bases, with 10 bases between. CDR3 length: 12 amino acids. Germline values: CDR1 LGHDT, CDR2 YNNKEL (reference sequence). The CDR3 region is CASSHWDREQYV. The DNA for the CDR3 is TGTGCCAGCAGCCACTGGGATCGAGAGCAGTACGTC.

The table lists this clonotype with many counts. V gene TRBV29-1 combines with J gene TRBJ2-3; 8 positions match TRBD2. CDR1 is SQVTM and CDR2 is ANQGSEA in the germline V gene. J was trimmed by 6 bases and V by 3 bases; bases with no gene match: 23. The CDR3 extends over 19 amino acids. The CDR3 DNA reads TGCAGCGTTGATGTCTCACGATGGATAGCGGGGAGGTCTGTCGATACGCAGTATTTT. It translates to CSVDVSRWIAGRSVDTQYF.

The V and J genes are TRBV5-5 and TRBJ1-1, with D possibly matching TRBD1 (6 bases). V lost 4 bases, J lost 4 bases, and 14 bases lay in between. The germline gives CDR1 SGHKS, CDR2 YYEKEE (reference sequence). The CDR3 covers 14 residues. The CDR3 sequence is CASSPMGQGTEAFF. The CDR3 DNA follows: TGTGCCAGCAGCCCCATGGGACAAGGCACTGAAGCTTTCTTT.

This chain uses TRBV28 with TRBJ2-5; tentatively, D is TRBD1 or TRBD2 (6 bases each). With 7 bases removed from V and 5 bases from J, the gap between germline ends came to 29 bases. CDR1 is MDHEN, CDR2 SYDVKM, per germline. The CDR3 is 18 amino acids. The CDR3 is CASKQLQSASGAGETQYF. The CDR3 nucleotides read TGTGCCAGCAAACAGCTTCAGAGCGCGTCGGGGGCTGGGGAGACCCAGTACTTC.

This clonotype was seen repeatedly, ten times or more. This chain connects TRBV10-3 to TRBJ2-1, with 8 nucleotides matching TRBD2. CDR3 length: 17 residues. Unmatched junction bases numbered 15, after V lost 7 bases and J lost 4 bases. CDR1 is ENHRY, CDR2 SYGVKD, per germline. The CDR3 is CAINNPPGLEGYNEQFF. CDR3 coding DNA: TGTGCCATCAACAACCCGCCGGGACTAGAAGGTTACAATGAGCAGTTCTTC.

This clonotype was detected many times. This chain joins TRBV7-8 and TRBJ2-1; 7 bases fit TRBD1. The CDR3 is made up of 16 amino acids. J lost 0 bases, V lost 6 bases, and 8 bases had no gene match. The germline V gene encodes CDR1 SGHVS and CDR2 FQNEAQ. For the CDR3, the DNA is TGTGCCAGCAGGTCACCGGGACAGCCCTCCTACAATGAGCAGTTCTTC. Protein: CASRSPGQPSYNEQFF.

This sequence joins TRBV25-1 and TRBJ2-3; TRBD2 is a possible D gene (5 bases). This CDR3 comprises 18 residues. V lost 3 bases and J lost 0, with 19 bases in between. Germline V gene data show CDR1 as MGHDK and CDR2 as SYGVNS. CDR3 nucleotide sequence: TGTGCCAGCAGTGATTCGTGGGAGCCACCCAGAAGCACAGATACGCAGTATTTT. Protein: CASSDSWEPPRSTDTQYF. Supplemented by reference TRBV25-1 and TRBJ2-3, the full variable domain reads EADIYQTPRYLVIGTGKKITLECSQTMGHDKMYWYQQDPGMELHLIHYSYGVNSTEKGDLSSESTVSRIRTEHFPLTLESARPSHTSQYLCASSDSWEPPRSTDTQYFGPGTRLTVL.

This clonotype was observed a few times. This sequence joins TRBV20-1 and TRBJ2-3; 7 bases align to TRBD1. The junction had 9 bases not matched to a gene; V was cut back by 3 bases and J by 3 bases. The CDR3 has 15 amino acids. Germline CDR1 and CDR2: DFQATT and SNEGSKA (reference sequence). Here the CDR3 reads CSARAPDRETDTQYF. As DNA, the CDR3 is TGCAGTGCTAGGGCCCCCGACAGGGAAACAGATACGCAGTATTTT.

This clonotype was observed a few times. The chain combines TRBV6-4 with TRBJ2-3; perhaps TRBD2 as D (5 bases). V was trimmed by 8 bases and J by 6 bases, leaving 15 bases between them. CDR3 length: 13 residues. From germline, CDR1 is MRHNA and CDR2 SNTAGT. CDR3 nucleotide sequence: TGTGCCAGCGGACGGACTGGGTTTGATACGCAGTATTTT. As protein: CASGRTGFDTQYF.